A selection of T cell receptor beta chains follows, all from one sample in a study of cytomegalovirus exposure and HLA in healthy donors. The data were produced by immunoSEQ multiplex PCR, yet TCRdb's version contains in-frame clones alone and is incomplete. The data contain some 130,000 clones, over 60% of them singletons. Sequenced: PBMCs. These receptor sequences come from a middle-aged man in good health and CMV-seronegative. Each CDR3 is given with its conserved first and last residue. Fields, in order: J gene, clone size, V gene, D gene, CDR3 DNA, CDR3 protein. The D gene is left open where the match is weak. Size values are once, few and many counts, or a class for expanded clones, and some rows have none.

j_gene: TRBJ2-1; abundance: .; v_gene: TRBV30; d_gene: TRBD2; CDR3nt: TGTGCCTGGAGCTCACTAGCGGGGTCCTACAATGAGCAGTTCTTC; CDR3aa: CAWSSLAGSYNEQFF
j_gene: TRBJ1-1; abundance: few; v_gene: TRBV19; d_gene: TRBD1; CDR3nt: TGTGCCAGTAGTATAGGGACAGGGGGCACTGAAGCTTTCTTT; CDR3aa: CASSIGTGGTEAFF
j_gene: TRBJ1-5; abundance: .; v_gene: TRBV30; d_gene: .; CDR3nt: TGTGCCTGGAGTGGGGGCTCGGCGTATAGCAATCAGCCCCAGCATTTT; CDR3aa: CAWSGGSAYSNQPQHF
j_gene: TRBJ2-3; abundance: .; v_gene: TRBV4-1; d_gene: .; CDR3nt: TGCGCCAGCAGCCAAGCGCCCCCCGGGACGGGGGATTCTACGCAGTATTTT; CDR3aa: CASSQAPPGTGDSTQYF
j_gene: TRBJ2-2; abundance: once; v_gene: TRBV27; d_gene: TRBD2; CDR3nt: TGTGCCAGCAGTGCGGGAGTTCCTAACACCGGGGAGCTGTTTTTT; CDR3aa: CASSAGVPNTGELFF
j_gene: TRBJ2-7; abundance: few; v_gene: TRBV19; d_gene: TRBD2; CDR3nt: TGTGCCAGTAGTATAGGACCCGGGACCGGGAGGTACGAGCAGTACTTC; CDR3aa: CASSIGPGTGRYEQYF
j_gene: TRBJ2-3; abundance: .; v_gene: TRBV9; d_gene: .; CDR3nt: TGTGCCAGCAGCCGAGGGGAGCGGGTTCGATTTGCAGATACGCAGTATTTT; CDR3aa: CASSRGERVRFADTQYF
j_gene: TRBJ2-7; abundance: .; v_gene: TRBV18; d_gene: .; CDR3nt: TGTGCCAGCTCACCAACGACAAAATACGAGCAGTACTTC; CDR3aa: CASSPTTKYEQYF
j_gene: TRBJ1-5; abundance: .; v_gene: TRBV4-1; d_gene: .; CDR3nt: TGCGCCAGCAGCCAAGCGACACTTAGCAATCAGCCCCAGCATTTT; CDR3aa: CASSQATLSNQPQHF
j_gene: TRBJ2-7; abundance: .; v_gene: TRBV6-6; d_gene: TRBD2; CDR3nt: TGTGCCAGCAGTGACGGAGGGACTAATTACGAGCAGTACTTC; CDR3aa: CASSDGGTNYEQYF
j_gene: TRBJ1-2; abundance: .; v_gene: TRBV7-9; d_gene: TRBD1; CDR3nt: TGTGCCAGCAGCGGACAGGGTCGTCTTGGCTACACCTTC; CDR3aa: CASSGQGRLGYTF
j_gene: TRBJ1-1; abundance: few; v_gene: TRBV6-5; d_gene: .; CDR3nt: TGTGCCACCAGGCCCGGGTCGCGGCGGAACACTGAAGCTTTCTTT; CDR3aa: CATRPGSRRNTEAFF
j_gene: TRBJ1-1; abundance: .; v_gene: TRBV27; d_gene: .; CDR3nt: TGTGCCAGCAGTTACAACACGAACACTGAAGCTTTCTTT; CDR3aa: CASSYNTNTEAFF
j_gene: TRBJ2-2; abundance: many; v_gene: TRBV28; d_gene: TRBD2; CDR3nt: TGTGCCAGCAGTTTATGGCGACTAGCGGGAGGGCCCGGGGAGCTGTTTTTT; CDR3aa: CASSLWRLAGGPGELFF
j_gene: TRBJ1-6; abundance: .; v_gene: TRBV4-1; d_gene: .; CDR3nt: TGCGCCAGCAGCGAGGGAGGTATCAATAATTCACCCCTCCACTTT; CDR3aa: CASSEGGINNSPLHF
j_gene: TRBJ1-5; abundance: once; v_gene: TRBV18; d_gene: TRBD1; CDR3nt: TGTGCCAGCTCACCCCGACAGGGGCGGGATCAGCCCCAGCATTTT; CDR3aa: CASSPRQGRDQPQHF
j_gene: TRBJ1-1; abundance: .; v_gene: TRBV29-1; d_gene: .; CDR3nt: TGCAGCGTTGGAGCAGGGGAGCGAATGAACACTGAAGCTTTCTTT; CDR3aa: CSVGAGERMNTEAFF
j_gene: TRBJ2-3; abundance: .; v_gene: TRBV4-1; d_gene: TRBD2; CDR3nt: TGCGCCAGCAGCCACCTCCCTGGGGGGGGCACAGATACGCAGTATTTT; CDR3aa: CASSHLPGGGTDTQYF
j_gene: TRBJ2-7; abundance: .; v_gene: TRBV30; d_gene: TRBD2; CDR3nt: TGTGCCTGGAGTGAGAGCGGGGGGGCCTTCTACGAGCAGTACTTC; CDR3aa: CAWSESGGAFYEQYF
j_gene: TRBJ2-2; abundance: once; v_gene: TRBV30; d_gene: TRBD1; CDR3nt: TGTGCCAGAAGGGGGCTCGGGGAGCTGTTTTTT; CDR3aa: CARRGLGELFF
j_gene: TRBJ2-7; abundance: .; v_gene: TRBV5-1; d_gene: TRBD1; CDR3nt: TGCGCCAGCAGCTTGATTTTCGGGACAGGGGGCCACGAGCAGTACTTC; CDR3aa: CASSLIFGTGGHEQYF
j_gene: TRBJ2-3; abundance: .; v_gene: TRBV28; d_gene: TRBD1; CDR3nt: TGTGCCAGCAGCCCTACTCCCGGACAGGAAGCAGATACGCAGTATTTT; CDR3aa: CASSPTPGQEADTQYF
j_gene: TRBJ2-7; abundance: .; v_gene: TRBV4-1; d_gene: TRBD1; CDR3nt: TGCGCCAGCAGCTTCCGGGACAGGGAAACCTACGAGCAGTACTTC; CDR3aa: CASSFRDRETYEQYF
j_gene: TRBJ2-5; abundance: .; v_gene: TRBV29-1; d_gene: .; CDR3nt: TGCAGCGTTGAGGGCCCAGAGCAAGAGACCCAGTACTTC; CDR3aa: CSVEGPEQETQYF
j_gene: TRBJ2-7; abundance: .; v_gene: TRBV5-6; d_gene: .; CDR3nt: TGTGCCAGCAGCTTCCGGGTCGACTACGAGCAGTACTTC; CDR3aa: CASSFRVDYEQYF
j_gene: TRBJ2-5; abundance: .; v_gene: TRBV7-9; d_gene: .; CDR3nt: TGTGCCAGCAGCTTAGGATCAAGACTAATCCAAGAGACCCAGTACTTC; CDR3aa: CASSLGSRLIQETQYF
j_gene: TRBJ1-4; abundance: .; v_gene: TRBV5-1; d_gene: TRBD1; CDR3nt: TGCGCCAGCAGCAGAGATACAGGGGCCGGAACTAATGAAAAACTGTTTTTT; CDR3aa: CASSRDTGAGTNEKLFF
j_gene: TRBJ1-5; abundance: once; v_gene: TRBV11-1; d_gene: .; CDR3nt: TGTGCCAGCAGCTTGACGCGGGATCAGCCCCAGCATTTT; CDR3aa: CASSLTRDQPQHF
j_gene: TRBJ1-4; abundance: .; v_gene: TRBV11-3; d_gene: TRBD1; CDR3nt: TGTGCCAGCAGCCGAAGGACAGGAGATAATGAAAAACTGTTTTTT; CDR3aa: CASSRRTGDNEKLFF
j_gene: TRBJ2-7; abundance: once; v_gene: TRBV7-3; d_gene: .; CDR3nt: TGTGCCAGCAGCTCTAGACGATCCTACGAGCAGTACTTC; CDR3aa: CASSSRRSYEQYF
j_gene: TRBJ2-1; abundance: .; v_gene: TRBV11-2; d_gene: TRBD2; CDR3nt: TGTGCCAGCAGCCATCGACTAGCGGGAGTTTACAATGAGCAGTTCTTC; CDR3aa: CASSHRLAGVYNEQFF
j_gene: TRBJ1-2; abundance: .; v_gene: TRBV4-3; d_gene: .; CDR3nt: TGCGCCAGCAGCCAAGTGATTGCAGACGAGGCCAACTATGGCTACACCTTC; CDR3aa: CASSQVIADEANYGYTF
j_gene: TRBJ2-3; abundance: .; v_gene: TRBV30; d_gene: .; CDR3nt: TGTGCCTGGAGTTTTGCGACAGATACGCAGTATTTT; CDR3aa: CAWSFATDTQYF
j_gene: TRBJ2-7; abundance: once; v_gene: TRBV13; d_gene: TRBD1; CDR3nt: TGTGCCAGCAGCATCAGACAGGGTTCCTACGAGCAGTACTTC; CDR3aa: CASSIRQGSYEQYF
j_gene: TRBJ2-2; abundance: .; v_gene: TRBV9; d_gene: TRBD2; CDR3nt: TGTGCCAGCAGCTTAGCGGGAGGCGGTACCGGGGAGCTGTTTTTT; CDR3aa: CASSLAGGGTGELFF
j_gene: TRBJ2-5; abundance: .; v_gene: TRBV20-1; d_gene: TRBD1; CDR3nt: TGCAGTGCTAACAGGGGAGAGACCCAGTACTTC; CDR3aa: CSANRGETQYF
j_gene: TRBJ2-7; abundance: .; v_gene: TRBV28; d_gene: TRBD2; CDR3nt: TGTGCCAGCAGCACTCCGGGACTAGCGGGATTAAGCTCCTACGAGCAGTACTTC; CDR3aa: CASSTPGLAGLSSYEQYF
j_gene: TRBJ2-2; abundance: .; v_gene: TRBV7-6; d_gene: TRBD1; CDR3nt: TGTGCCAGCAGCTCTAGGACAGGGGTTAACACCGGGGAGCTGTTTTTT; CDR3aa: CASSSRTGVNTGELFF
j_gene: TRBJ1-1; abundance: once; v_gene: TRBV6-5; d_gene: .; CDR3nt: TGTGCCAGCAGACGAATTGAGGGGGGGTTGACTGAAGCTTTCTTT; CDR3aa: CASRRIEGGLTEAFF
j_gene: TRBJ2-7; abundance: .; v_gene: TRBV5-4; d_gene: TRBD2; CDR3nt: TGTGCCAGCAGTGGCCCTAGCGGGATAGGAGGCTACGAGCAGTACTTC; CDR3aa: CASSGPSGIGGYEQYF
j_gene: TRBJ2-2; abundance: .; v_gene: TRBV6-1; d_gene: TRBD2; CDR3nt: TGTGCCAGCATCCGGGGAGGGCTCGGGGAGCTGTTTTTT; CDR3aa: CASIRGGLGELFF
j_gene: TRBJ2-7; abundance: .; v_gene: TRBV19; d_gene: .; CDR3nt: TGTGCCAGTAGTTTTCGCTACGAGCAGTACTTC; CDR3aa: CASSFRYEQYF
j_gene: TRBJ2-1; abundance: once; v_gene: TRBV11-2; d_gene: .; CDR3nt: TGTGCCAGCAGCATTGGACTGAGCTCCTACAATGAGCAGTTCTTC; CDR3aa: CASSIGLSSYNEQFF
j_gene: TRBJ2-6; abundance: once; v_gene: TRBV19; d_gene: .; CDR3nt: TGTGCCAGTACCCGTAGCCCCAGGGCATCTGGGGCCAACGTCCTGACTTTC; CDR3aa: CASTRSPRASGANVLTF
j_gene: TRBJ2-1; abundance: .; v_gene: TRBV30; d_gene: .; CDR3nt: TGTGCCTGGAGTCAAAGTTTAACAGGACGGGTCTTCTTC; CDR3aa: CAWSQSLTGRVFF
j_gene: TRBJ1-2; abundance: few; v_gene: TRBV28; d_gene: TRBD1; CDR3nt: TGTGCCAGCAGTCTCTCGAGGACAGGGGGAGACTATGGCTACACCTTC; CDR3aa: CASSLSRTGGDYGYTF
j_gene: TRBJ2-6; abundance: .; v_gene: TRBV7-8; d_gene: .; CDR3nt: TGTGCCAGCAGCTTAGTAGGGGGTGGTGGGGCCAACGTCCTGACTTTC; CDR3aa: CASSLVGGGGANVLTF
j_gene: TRBJ2-1; abundance: few; v_gene: TRBV7-9; d_gene: .; CDR3nt: TGTGCCAGCAGCTTAGGGGGACTCTACAATGAGCAGTTCTTC; CDR3aa: CASSLGGLYNEQFF
j_gene: TRBJ2-5; abundance: .; v_gene: TRBV5-1; d_gene: TRBD2; CDR3nt: TGCGCCAGCAGCCAATCAGCGGGAGGGCCGGGGGAGACCCAGTACTTC; CDR3aa: CASSQSAGGPGETQYF
j_gene: TRBJ2-7; abundance: .; v_gene: TRBV5-1; d_gene: .; CDR3nt: TGCGCCAGCAGGCGGGAAATGCACTACGAGCAGTACTTC; CDR3aa: CASRREMHYEQYF
j_gene: TRBJ2-1; abundance: .; v_gene: TRBV2; d_gene: .; CDR3nt: TGTGCCAGCAGCGAGCAGGGGCATACCGTCGAGCAGTTCTTC; CDR3aa: CASSEQGHTVEQFF
j_gene: TRBJ2-7; abundance: .; v_gene: TRBV18; d_gene: .; CDR3nt: TGTGCCAGCTCACCGCGGGACGGGGCGGCGGACGAGCAGTACTTC; CDR3aa: CASSPRDGAADEQYF
j_gene: TRBJ1-5; abundance: .; v_gene: TRBV28; d_gene: .; CDR3nt: TGTGCCAGCAGTCCCGGTTACGGGCCGGAGGGCAATCAGCCCCAGCATTTT; CDR3aa: CASSPGYGPEGNQPQHF